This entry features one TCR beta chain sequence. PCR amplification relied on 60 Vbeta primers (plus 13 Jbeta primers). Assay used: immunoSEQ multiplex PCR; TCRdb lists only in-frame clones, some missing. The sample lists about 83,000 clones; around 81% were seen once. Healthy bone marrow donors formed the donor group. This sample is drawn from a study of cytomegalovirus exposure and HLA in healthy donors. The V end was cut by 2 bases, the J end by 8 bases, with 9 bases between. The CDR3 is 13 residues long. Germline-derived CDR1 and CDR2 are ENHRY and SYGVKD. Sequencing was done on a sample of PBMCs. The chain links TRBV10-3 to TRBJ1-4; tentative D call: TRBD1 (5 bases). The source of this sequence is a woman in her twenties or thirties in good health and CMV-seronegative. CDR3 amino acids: CAISEAGLEKLFF. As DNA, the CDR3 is TGTGCCATCAGTGAGGCAGGGTTAGAAAAACTGTTTTTT.